This is a list of T cell receptor beta chains from one sample in a study of control samples from healthy donors and cancer patients. Assay used: immunoSEQ multiplex PCR; TCRdb lists only in-frame clones, some missing. The sample contains about 150,000 clones, roughly 92% of which appear only once. The source material was blood. These receptors were taken from a woman aged 25 to 39 in good health. Each CDR3 is given with its conserved first and last residue. D genes are given only for firm matches. The listing skips clone size in some rows; elsewhere it reads once, few, many or a size class.

>TRBJ2-7|NA|TRBV7-2|TRBD2
TGTGCCAGCAGCTCGCTAGCGGGGGCCTCCTACGAGCAGTACTTC
CASSSLAGASYEQYF
>TRBJ2-3|NA|TRBV5-4|TRBD2
TGTGCCAGCAACCAAATGACTAGCGGGAGAGTGGATACGCAGTATTTT
CASNQMTSGRVDTQYF
>TRBJ2-7|NA|TRBV10-2|TRBD2
TGCGCCAGCAGTGAGAGGGCGGGAGTAAATCCCTACGAGCAGTACTTC
CASSERAGVNPYEQYF
>TRBJ2-3|NA|TRBV5-1|NA
TGCGCCAGCAGCTTCGCAGTTAGCACAGATACGCAGTATTTT
CASSFAVSTDTQYF
>TRBJ2-1|NA|TRBV6-2/TRBV6-3|TRBD2
TGTGCCAGCAGTTCCCCTAGGGGAGCGGGAGTGCATGAGCAGTTCTTC
CASSSPRGAGVHEQFF
>TRBJ2-1|NA|TRBV11-3|TRBD2
TGTGCCAGCAGCTCTAGCGGGAGCTCCTACAATGAGCAGTTCTTC
CASSSSGSSYNEQFF
>TRBJ1-1|NA|TRBV28|NA
TGTGCCAGCAGTCTCCGCAGGGGCCTTCAGTACACTGAAGCTTTCTTT
CASSLRRGLQYTEAFF
>TRBJ2-3|NA|TRBV10-3|TRBD1
TGTGCCATCAGGGGGACAGCAAACACAGATACGCAGTATTTT
CAIRGTANTDTQYF
>TRBJ2-3|NA|TRBV27|TRBD2
TGTGCCAGCAGTCTCCTTTGGGATAGCGGGAGAGGTTTTGATACGCAGTATTTT
CASSLLWDSGRGFDTQYF
>TRBJ2-5|NA|TRBV24-1|TRBD1
TGTGCCACCAGTGTTAGGGTGGCAGGGGGCGAGGAGACCCAGTACTTC
CATSVRVAGGEETQYF
>TRBJ1-5|NA|TRBV27|NA
TGTGCCAGCAGATCAATCGGGCAGGGTCCAAATCAGCCCCAGCATTTT
CASRSIGQGPNQPQHF
>TRBJ1-4|NA|TRBV4-2|NA
TGTGCCAGCAGCCAAGGGGGCGGGGGTCGGGAAAAACTGTTTTTT
CASSQGGGGREKLFF
>TRBJ1-6|NA|TRBV15|NA
TGTGCCACCAGCAGAGATCAGGTTGCGGGTTCACCCCTCCACTTT
CATSRDQVAGSPLHF
>TRBJ1-4|NA|TRBV4-1|NA
TGCGCCAGCAGCCAAGATGTAAAACTGTTTTTT
CASSQDVKLFF
>TRBJ2-3|NA|TRBV7-2|TRBD2
TGTGCCAGCAGCGTCCTCCGACTAGCGGGAGTGGGAGATACGCAGTATTTT
CASSVLRLAGVGDTQYF
>TRBJ1-1|few|TRBV7-9|NA
TGTGCCAGCAGCTTAATGGTTGGCACTGAAGCTTTCTTT
CASSLMVGTEAFF
>TRBJ2-7|once|TRBV15|TRBD2
TGTGCCACCAGCAGAGGGGTAGCGGGAGCCACCTACGAGCAGTACTTC
CATSRGVAGATYEQYF
>TRBJ2-7|NA|TRBV28|TRBD1
TGTGCCAGCAGCAAACTACGGACAGGGTTCTACGAGCAGTACTTC
CASSKLRTGFYEQYF
>TRBJ2-7|NA|TRBV30|TRBD1
TGTGCCTGGAGTGTGGGGACAGCCTACGAGCAGTACTTC
CAWSVGTAYEQYF
>TRBJ2-5|few|TRBV27|NA
TGTGCCAGCAGTCCATCAGGGTGGGGGGAGACCCAGTACTTC
CASSPSGWGETQYF
>TRBJ1-5|NA|TRBV6-4|NA
TGTGCCAGCAGCCCTGAGTTTAGCAATCAGCCCCAGCATTTT
CASSPEFSNQPQHF
>TRBJ1-3|NA|TRBV3-1/TRBV3-2|NA
TGTGCCAGCAGCCAAACCTCGGACACCATATATTTT
CASSQTSDTIYF
>TRBJ2-7|NA|TRBV19|NA
TGTGCCAGTAGTATAGAACAGGGCATCGTCCACGAGCAGTACTTC
CASSIEQGIVHEQYF
>TRBJ1-5|NA|TRBV19|NA
TGTGCCAGTAGTATCAGTTGGCTACAGCCCCAGCATTTT
CASSISWLQPQHF
>TRBJ2-1|NA|TRBV5-4|NA
TGTGCCAGCAGCCCGGGGAGAGCGGGTTCTCACAATGAGCAGTTCTTC
CASSPGRAGSHNEQFF
>TRBJ2-1|NA|TRBV27|NA
TGTGCCAGCACTAAGGACAGTCCCAATGAGCAGTTCTTC
CASTKDSPNEQFF
>TRBJ1-1|NA|TRBV3-1/TRBV3-2|NA
TGTGCCAGCAGCCAAGGCCTCCACGCGGGGGGAAAAACTGAAGCTTTCTTT
CASSQGLHAGGKTEAFF
>TRBJ2-1|NA|TRBV9|NA
TGTGCCAGCAGCGTAGAGGGGGGACCTCAGATTAGGTTCTTC
CASSVEGGPQIRFF
>TRBJ2-7|NA|TRBV4-1|NA
TGCGCCAGCAGCCAATATCTGGAGCGCGAGCAGTACTTC
CASSQYLEREQYF
>TRBJ1-2|once|TRBV2|NA
TGTGCCAGCAGTGAAGACAGGAACTTCTATGGCTACACCTTC
CASSEDRNFYGYTF
>TRBJ1-2|NA|TRBV29-1|NA
TGCAGCGTTAACGGCCGGAGCTATGGCTACACCTTC
CSVNGRSYGYTF
>TRBJ2-7|NA|TRBV7-2|TRBD1
TGTGCCAGCAGTATTCCAGGGACAGGGGCCCCCTACGAGCAGTACTTC
CASSIPGTGAPYEQYF
>TRBJ2-2|NA|TRBV19|TRBD1
TGTGCCAGTAGTATAGTGGGGACAGTGGTCACCGGGGAGCTGTTTTTT
CASSIVGTVVTGELFF
>TRBJ2-3|NA|TRBV6-1|TRBD1
TGTGCCAGCAGTGAAGTGGGACAGGGGATTAAAGATACGCAGTATTTT
CASSEVGQGIKDTQYF
>TRBJ2-2|NA|TRBV5-6|NA
TGTGCCAGCAGCCCCAAGGACACCGGGGAGCTGTTTTTT
CASSPKDTGELFF
>TRBJ1-5|NA|TRBV27|TRBD1
TGTGCCAGCAGTTTTGGGACAGGTATAGAACCCCAGCATTTT
CASSFGTGIEPQHF
>TRBJ1-2|few|TRBV7-9|NA
TGTGCCAGCAACTCCCAGGAGGCGGGCTACACCTTC
CASNSQEAGYTF